This record concerns one TCR beta chain sequence. Its antigen is unknown. A much more abundant neighbour one base away suggests this may be a read error. The library was made by 5' RACE. Data came from an Illumina HiSeq 2500. A second 7 to 11 cycle PCR used a sample-barcoded 5' primer and a J-beta primer mix. A unique molecular identifier was introduced onto each TCR beta cDNA molecule by a template-switch 5' adaptor carrying 12 random nucleotides. At least 3 million CDR3-containing paired-end reads were obtained from each sample. All of the RNA was converted into first-strand cDNA using the Mint cDNA synthesis kit, with a TRBC-specific oligonucleotide serving as the primer. Following uracil-DNA glycosylase treatment, all cDNA underwent a first 18-cycle PCR with the universal primers M1SS and BC2_uni_R. From the authors' description of their analysis: Each sample was normalized by randomly selecting 1 million high-quality reads, each carrying a distinct molecular identifier. Instead of being binned into consensus sequences, reads with shared molecular identifiers were discarded. MiTCR, set to a Q25 quality threshold and the strictest error-elimination algorithm, was used for CDR3 identification, clonotype clustering and error correction. A nonparametric unseen species model with Euler transformation was used to estimate a lower bound on total TCR beta diversity. The raw public reads went through TCRdb reprocessing: fastp at Q25, MiXCR clone calling, in-frame beta chains kept. Identical CDR3 proteins give one entry, which carries the most common genes and DNA. The V and J calls shown here were made by TCRdb, not taken from the authors' results. Counted in this sample were about 1.4 million distinct CDR3 sequences; roughly 59% of them appeared once. The ten largest clones take up over 6.5% of the sample.

Donors were 39 systemically healthy Caucasian individuals from Russia aged 6 to 90 years. Ten milliliters of peripheral blood were collected from each donor into EDTA-treated Vacutainer tubes. Ficoll-Paque density-gradient centrifugation was used to isolate PBMCs, with at least 6.5 million per sample. Trizol reagent was used to extract total RNA from PBMCs, with at least 5 micrograms per sample. Naive CD45RAhigh/CD27high T cell percentages were measured by flow cytometry on a PBMC aliquot from every donor. Including the terminal cysteine and phenylalanine, the CDR3 comprises 14 residues. Only CDR3 DNA is held: 42 bases, read in frame from base 1. The CDR1 and CDR2 encoded by the germline V gene (reference sequence) are DFQATT and SNEGSKA. V loses 5 bases of germline sequence and J loses 7 bases, and the interval between the two ends is 21 bases. This specimen belongs to a study of blood T cells in healthy people across ages (dated by TCRdb to the mid-2010s). The study in broad terms: In model experiments, roughly one uniquely barcoded TCR beta cDNA molecule per two T cells was captured by template switching. To track age-related changes in TCR beta repertoire diversity, the study relied on deep sequencing normalized with unique cDNA molecular identifiers. The donors were divided into four age groups: young (average approximately 17 years), middle-aged (roughly 40), aged (about 56) and long-lived (82). Donors of different ages were randomly distributed across sequencing lanes to avoid experimental bias. Using the same blood draw, the study looked at two additional independent replicas of 1 million unique cDNA reads for two donors, one aged 18 to 29 and the other aged 80 or older.

The full study reports these points: Because donor CMV infection status was unknown, age-related changes in expanded clonotypes were potentially confounded. Total diversity estimates from one million sequenced T cells were considered lower bounds and underestimates. The long-lived group showed more naive CD4+ T cells, fewer expanded clones and increased TCR diversity than the aged group, suggesting age selection. A strong correlation was found between observed TCR beta diversity and the percentage of naive T cells measured by flow cytometry. As age increased, observed TCR beta diversity per million T cells dropped in a roughly linear way, and a significant reduction was already evident by age approximately 40. Conclusive comparison of naive and antigen-experienced compartments was prevented by the profiling of bulk unsorted PBMCs.

The sequence joins TRBV20-1 to TRBJ2-7, with the D call perhaps TRBD1 or TRBD2, each one matching 6 bases. The origin of this receptor is a man in his late teens or twenties in good health. Sequencing was carried out using blood. The CDR3 reads CSAGGGTDLGEQYF. DNA sequence: TGCAGTGCTGGAGGGGGGACTGACCTGGGGGAGCAGTACTTC.